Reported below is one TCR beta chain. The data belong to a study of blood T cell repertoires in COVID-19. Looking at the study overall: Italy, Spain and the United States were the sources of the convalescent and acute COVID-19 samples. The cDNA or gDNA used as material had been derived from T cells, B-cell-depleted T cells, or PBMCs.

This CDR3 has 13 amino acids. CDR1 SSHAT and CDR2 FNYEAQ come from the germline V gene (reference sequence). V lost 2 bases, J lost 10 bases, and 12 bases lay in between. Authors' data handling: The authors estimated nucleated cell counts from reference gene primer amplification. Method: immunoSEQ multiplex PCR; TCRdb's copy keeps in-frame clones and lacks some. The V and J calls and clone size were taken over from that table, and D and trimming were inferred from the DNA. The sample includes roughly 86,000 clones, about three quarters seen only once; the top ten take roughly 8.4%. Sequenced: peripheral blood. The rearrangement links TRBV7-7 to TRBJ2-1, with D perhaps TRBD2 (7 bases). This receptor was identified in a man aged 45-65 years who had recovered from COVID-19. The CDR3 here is CASSLIQGGEQFF. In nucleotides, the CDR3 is TGTGCCAGCAGCTTAATACAGGGAGGGGAGCAGTTCTTC. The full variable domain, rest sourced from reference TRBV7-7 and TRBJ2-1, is GAGVSQSPRYKVTKRGQDVTLRCDPISSHATLYWYQQALGQGPEFLTYFNYEAQPDKSGLPSDRFSAERPEGSISTLTIQRTEQRDSAMYRCASSLIQGGEQFFGPGTRLTVL.